This TCR beta chain appears in the sequencing data of a study of post-analysis software for immune sequencing data. On the study more broadly: The patients showed relapsing-remitting, secondary progressive and progressive-relapsing multiple sclerosis courses.

On this clonotype itself: Its matching antigen is unknown.

The CDR3 contains 15 residues. The germline CDR1 and CDR2 sequences are SGHRS and YFSETQ. V was trimmed by 2 bases and J by 1 base, leaving 12 bases between them. Notes on the study in general: Strong co-clustering by F measure was seen for same-batch samples. Multiple sclerosis patients showed significantly lower normalized Chao1 diversity than controls did. Several TRBV segments (TRBV5-6, TRBV5-1 and TRBV20-1 among them) occurred more frequently in patients than in controls.

Presence of unique molecular identifiers characterized the TCR beta cDNA libraries. cDNA molecules numbering roughly 0.5 million came from roughly 0.93 to 9.6 million T cells. A single record per CDR3 protein comes from TCRdb applying MiXCR to the PCR reads. Among about 820,000 distinct CDR3 sequences listed, approximately 53% were seen once. Sequenced input: blood. The receptor was isolated from a girl between 5 and 17 years old with multiple sclerosis. The rearrangement links TRBV5-1 to TRBJ1-1, with D tentatively TRBD1 (5 bases). Written as DNA, the CDR3 is TGCGCCAGCAGCTTTAAGACAGTGACGAACACTGAAGCTTTCTTT. It translates to CASSFKTVTNTEAFF.